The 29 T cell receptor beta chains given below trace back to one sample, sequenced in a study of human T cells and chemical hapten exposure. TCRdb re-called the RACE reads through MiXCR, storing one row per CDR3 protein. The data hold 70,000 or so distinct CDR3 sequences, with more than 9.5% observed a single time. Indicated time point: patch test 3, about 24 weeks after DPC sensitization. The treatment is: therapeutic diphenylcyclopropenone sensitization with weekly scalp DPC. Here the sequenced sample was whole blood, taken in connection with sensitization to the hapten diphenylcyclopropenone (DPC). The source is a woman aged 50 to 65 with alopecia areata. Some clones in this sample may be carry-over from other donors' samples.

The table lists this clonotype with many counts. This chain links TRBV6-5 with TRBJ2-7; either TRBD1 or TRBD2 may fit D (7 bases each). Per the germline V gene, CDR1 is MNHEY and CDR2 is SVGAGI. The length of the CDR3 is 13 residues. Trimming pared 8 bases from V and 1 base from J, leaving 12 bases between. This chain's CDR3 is CASGRDRSYEQYF. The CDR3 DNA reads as TGTGCCAGCGGGAGGGACAGATCCTACGAGCAGTACTTC.

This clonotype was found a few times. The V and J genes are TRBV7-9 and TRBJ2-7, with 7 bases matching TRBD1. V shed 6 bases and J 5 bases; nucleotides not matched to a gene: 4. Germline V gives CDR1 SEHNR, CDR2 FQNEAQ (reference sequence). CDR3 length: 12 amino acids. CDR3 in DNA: TGTGCCAGCAGTCGACAGGGAAACGAGCAGTACTTC. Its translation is CASSRQGNEQYF.

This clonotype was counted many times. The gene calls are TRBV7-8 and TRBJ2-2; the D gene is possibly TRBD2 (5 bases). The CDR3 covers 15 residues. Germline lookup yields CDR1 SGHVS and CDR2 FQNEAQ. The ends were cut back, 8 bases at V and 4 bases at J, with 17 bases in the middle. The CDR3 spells CASSPLPLGTGELFF. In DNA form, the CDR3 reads TGTGCCAGCTCGCCGCTTCCACTAGGCACCGGGGAGCTGTTTTTT.

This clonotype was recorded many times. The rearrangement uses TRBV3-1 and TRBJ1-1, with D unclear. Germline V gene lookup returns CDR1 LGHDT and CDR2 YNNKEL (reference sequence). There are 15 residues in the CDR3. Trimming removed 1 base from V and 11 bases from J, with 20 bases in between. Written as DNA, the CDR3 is TGTGCCAGCAGCCAAGGGCAGGACTCAAAGAGAGGGGCTTTCTTT. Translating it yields CASSQGQDSKRGAFF.

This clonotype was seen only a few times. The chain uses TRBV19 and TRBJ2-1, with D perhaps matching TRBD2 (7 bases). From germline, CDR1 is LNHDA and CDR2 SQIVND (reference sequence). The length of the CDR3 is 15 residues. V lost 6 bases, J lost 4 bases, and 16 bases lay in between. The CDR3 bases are TGTGCCAGTAGCCTTCCGGGGGGCCGATACAATGAGCAGTTCTTC. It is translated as CASSLPGGRYNEQFF. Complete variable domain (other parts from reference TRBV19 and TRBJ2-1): DGGITQSPKYLFRKEGQNVTLSCEQNLNHDAMYWYRQDPGQGLRLIYYSQIVNDFQKGDIAEGYSVSREKKESFPLTVTSAQKNPTAFYLCASSLPGGRYNEQFFGPGTRLTVL.

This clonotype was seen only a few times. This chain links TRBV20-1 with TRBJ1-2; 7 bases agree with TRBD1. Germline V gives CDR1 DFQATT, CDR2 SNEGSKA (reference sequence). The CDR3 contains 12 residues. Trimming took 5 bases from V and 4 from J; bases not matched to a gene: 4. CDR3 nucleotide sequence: TGCAGTGCTCTACGGACAGGCTATGGCTACACCTTC. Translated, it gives CSALRTGYGYTF.

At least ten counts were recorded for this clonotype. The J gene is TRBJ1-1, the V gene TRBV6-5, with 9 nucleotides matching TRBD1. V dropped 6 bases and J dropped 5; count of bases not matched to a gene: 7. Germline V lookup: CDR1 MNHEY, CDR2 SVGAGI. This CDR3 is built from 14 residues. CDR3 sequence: CASSWDRAGTEAFF. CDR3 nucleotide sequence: TGTGCCAGCAGCTGGGACAGGGCGGGGACTGAAGCTTTCTTT.

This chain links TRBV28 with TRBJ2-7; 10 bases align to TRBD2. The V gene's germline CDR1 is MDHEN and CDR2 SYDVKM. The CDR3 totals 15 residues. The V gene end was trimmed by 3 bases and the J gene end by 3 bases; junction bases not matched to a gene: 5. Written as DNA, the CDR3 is TGTGCCAGCAGTTTTAGGACTAGCGGCGGCTACGAGCAGTACTTC. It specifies CASSFRTSGGYEQYF.

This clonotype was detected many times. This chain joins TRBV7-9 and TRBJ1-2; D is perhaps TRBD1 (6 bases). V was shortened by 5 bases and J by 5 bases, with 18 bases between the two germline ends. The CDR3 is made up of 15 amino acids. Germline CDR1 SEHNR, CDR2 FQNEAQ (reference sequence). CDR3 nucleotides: TGTGCCAGCAGCGCCGGGACACATTCCCTATATGGCTACACCTTC. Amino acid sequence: CASSAGTHSLYGYTF.

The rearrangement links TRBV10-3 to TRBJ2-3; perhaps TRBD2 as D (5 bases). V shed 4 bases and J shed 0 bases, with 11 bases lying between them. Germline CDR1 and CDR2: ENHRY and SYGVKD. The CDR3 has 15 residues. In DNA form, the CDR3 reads TGTGCCATCAGTGCCCTAGCTGCAAGCACAGATACGCAGTATTTT. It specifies CAISALAASTDTQYF.

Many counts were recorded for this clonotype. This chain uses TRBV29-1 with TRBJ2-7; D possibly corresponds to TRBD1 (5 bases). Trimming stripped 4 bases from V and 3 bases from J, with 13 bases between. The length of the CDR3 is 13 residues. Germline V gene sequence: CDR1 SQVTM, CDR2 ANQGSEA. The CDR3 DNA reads TGCAGCGTTGGGGGCAGGGCCCTCTACGAGCAGTACTTC. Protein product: CSVGGRALYEQYF.

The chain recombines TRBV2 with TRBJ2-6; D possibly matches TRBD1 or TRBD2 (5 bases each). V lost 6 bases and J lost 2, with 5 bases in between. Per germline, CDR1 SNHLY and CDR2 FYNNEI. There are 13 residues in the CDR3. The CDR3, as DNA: TGTGCCAGCAGGGGGGCTGGGGCCAACGTCCTGACTTTC. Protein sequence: CASRGAGANVLTF. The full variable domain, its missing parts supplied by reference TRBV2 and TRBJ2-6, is EPEVTQTPSHQVTQMGQEVILRCVPISNHLYFYWYRQILGQKVEFLVSFYNNEISEKSEIFDDQFSVERPDGSNFTLKIRSTKLEDSAMYFCASRGAGANVLTFGAGSRLTVL.

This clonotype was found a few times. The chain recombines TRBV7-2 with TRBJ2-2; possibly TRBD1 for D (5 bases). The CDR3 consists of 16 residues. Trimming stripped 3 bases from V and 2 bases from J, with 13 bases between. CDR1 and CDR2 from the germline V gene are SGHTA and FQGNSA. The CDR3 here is CASSFQGRPNTGELFF. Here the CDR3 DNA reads TGTGCCAGCAGCTTCCAGGGCCGCCCCAACACCGGGGAGCTGTTTTTT.

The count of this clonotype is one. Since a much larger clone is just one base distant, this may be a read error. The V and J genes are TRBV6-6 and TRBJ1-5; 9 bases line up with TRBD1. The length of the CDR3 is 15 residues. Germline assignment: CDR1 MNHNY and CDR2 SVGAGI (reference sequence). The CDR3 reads CASSLGTGSKQPQHF. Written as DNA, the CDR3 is TGTGCCAGCAGTTTGGGGACAGGGAGCAAACAGCCCCAGCATTTT.

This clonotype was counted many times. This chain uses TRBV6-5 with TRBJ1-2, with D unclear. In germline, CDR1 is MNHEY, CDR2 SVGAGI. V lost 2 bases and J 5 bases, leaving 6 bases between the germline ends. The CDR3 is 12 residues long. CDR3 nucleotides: TGTGCCAGCAGTTACGACCTATATGGCTACACCTTC. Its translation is CASSYDLYGYTF.

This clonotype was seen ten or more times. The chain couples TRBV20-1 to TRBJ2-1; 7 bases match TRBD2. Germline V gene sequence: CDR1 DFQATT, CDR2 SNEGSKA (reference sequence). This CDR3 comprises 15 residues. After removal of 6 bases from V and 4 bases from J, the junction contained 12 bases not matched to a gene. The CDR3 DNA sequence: TGCAGTGCATCAGTCGCTCGCGGGGGTTACAATGAGCAGTTCTTC. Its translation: CSASVARGGYNEQFF.

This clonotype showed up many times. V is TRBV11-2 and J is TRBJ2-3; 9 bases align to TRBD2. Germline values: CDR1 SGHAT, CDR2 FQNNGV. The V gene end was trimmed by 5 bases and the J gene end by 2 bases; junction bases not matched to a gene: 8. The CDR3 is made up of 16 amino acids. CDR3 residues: CASSRNSGGTTDTQYF. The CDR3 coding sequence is TGTGCCAGCAGCAGAAATAGCGGGGGAACCACAGATACGCAGTATTTT.

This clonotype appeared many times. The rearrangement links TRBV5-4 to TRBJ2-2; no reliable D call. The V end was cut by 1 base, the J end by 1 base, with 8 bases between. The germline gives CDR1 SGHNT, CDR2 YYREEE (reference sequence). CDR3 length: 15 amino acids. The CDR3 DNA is TGTGCCAGCAGCTTGTCGTCAGTGAACACCGGGGAGCTGTTTTTT. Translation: CASSLSSVNTGELFF.

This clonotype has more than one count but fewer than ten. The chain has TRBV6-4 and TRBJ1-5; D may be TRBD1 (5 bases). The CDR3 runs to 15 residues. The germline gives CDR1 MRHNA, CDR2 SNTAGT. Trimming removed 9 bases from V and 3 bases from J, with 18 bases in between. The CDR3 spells CASNRDACSNQPQHF. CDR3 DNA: TGTGCCAGTAATCGGGACGCGTGCTCCAATCAGCCCCAGCATTTT.

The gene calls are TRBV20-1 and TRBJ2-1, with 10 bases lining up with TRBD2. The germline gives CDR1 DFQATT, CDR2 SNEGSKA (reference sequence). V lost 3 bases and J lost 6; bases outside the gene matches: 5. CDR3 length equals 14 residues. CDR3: CSARRSSGSNEQFF. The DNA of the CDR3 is TGCAGTGCTAGGAGGTCTAGCGGGAGCAATGAGCAGTTCTTC.

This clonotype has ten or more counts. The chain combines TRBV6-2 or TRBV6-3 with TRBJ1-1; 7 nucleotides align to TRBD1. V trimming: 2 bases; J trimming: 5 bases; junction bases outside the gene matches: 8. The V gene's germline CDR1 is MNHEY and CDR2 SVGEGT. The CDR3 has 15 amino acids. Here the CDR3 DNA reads TGTGCCAGCAGTTACGCTATCCAGGGGGTGACTGAAGCTTTCTTT. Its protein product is CASSYAIQGVTEAFF.

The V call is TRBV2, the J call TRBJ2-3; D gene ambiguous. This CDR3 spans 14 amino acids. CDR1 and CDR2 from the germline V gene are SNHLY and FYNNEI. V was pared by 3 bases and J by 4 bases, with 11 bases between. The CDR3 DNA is TGTGCCAGCAGTGAGACCACCCCAGCAGATACGCAGTATTTT. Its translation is CASSETTPADTQYF.

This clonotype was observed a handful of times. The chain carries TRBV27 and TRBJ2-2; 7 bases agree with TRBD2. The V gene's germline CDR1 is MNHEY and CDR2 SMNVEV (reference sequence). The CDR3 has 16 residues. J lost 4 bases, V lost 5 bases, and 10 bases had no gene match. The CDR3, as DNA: TGTGCCAGCAGTCCCTGGACGGGGGGACCCACCGGGGAGCTGTTTTTT. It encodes CASSPWTGGPTGELFF.

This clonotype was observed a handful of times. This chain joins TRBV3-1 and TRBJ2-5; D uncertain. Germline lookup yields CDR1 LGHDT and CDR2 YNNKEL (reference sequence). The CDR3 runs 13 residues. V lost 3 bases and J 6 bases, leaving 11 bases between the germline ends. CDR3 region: CASSHGILKTQYF. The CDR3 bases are TGTGCCAGCAGCCACGGTATCTTAAAGACCCAGTACTTC.

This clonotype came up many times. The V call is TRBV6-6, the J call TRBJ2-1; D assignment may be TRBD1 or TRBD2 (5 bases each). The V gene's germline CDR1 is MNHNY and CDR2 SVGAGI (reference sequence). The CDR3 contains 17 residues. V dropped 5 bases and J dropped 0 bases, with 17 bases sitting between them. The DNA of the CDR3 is TGTGCCAGCAGTAGGGCGCCGGGACCCAACTCCTACAATGAGCAGTTCTTC. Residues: CASSRAPGPNSYNEQFF.

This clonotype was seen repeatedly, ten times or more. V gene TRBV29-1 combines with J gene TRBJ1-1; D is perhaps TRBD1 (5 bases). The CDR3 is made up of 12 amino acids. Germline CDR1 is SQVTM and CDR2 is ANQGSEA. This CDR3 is CSMRGLGYEAFF. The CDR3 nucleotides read TGCAGTATGCGGGGGTTGGGTTATGAAGCTTTCTTT.

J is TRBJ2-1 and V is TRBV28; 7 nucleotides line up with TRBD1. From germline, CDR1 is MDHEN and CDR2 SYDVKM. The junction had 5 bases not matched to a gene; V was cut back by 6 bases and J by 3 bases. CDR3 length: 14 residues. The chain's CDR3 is CASRGQDFYNEQFF. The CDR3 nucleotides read TGTGCCAGCAGAGGACAGGACTTCTACAATGAGCAGTTCTTC.

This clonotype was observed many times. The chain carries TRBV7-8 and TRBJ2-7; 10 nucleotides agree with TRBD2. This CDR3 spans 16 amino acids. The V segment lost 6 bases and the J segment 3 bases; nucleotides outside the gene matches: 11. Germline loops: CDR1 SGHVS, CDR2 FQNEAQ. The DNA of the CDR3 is TGTGCCAGCAGTAACCCGTCGGCTAGCGGGAGCTACGAGCAGTACTTC. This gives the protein CASSNPSASGSYEQYF.

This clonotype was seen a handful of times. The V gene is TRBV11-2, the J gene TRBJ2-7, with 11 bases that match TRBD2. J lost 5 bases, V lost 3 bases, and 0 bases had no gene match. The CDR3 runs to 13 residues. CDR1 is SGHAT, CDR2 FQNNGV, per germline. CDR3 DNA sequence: TGTGCCAGCAGCTTGGGACTAGCGGACGAGCAGTACTTC. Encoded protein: CASSLGLADEQYF.